These T cell receptor beta chains were read from a single sample in a study of blood T cell repertoires in COVID-19. Only in-frame clones appear in the TCRdb table, and some are missing; sequencing was by immunoSEQ multiplex PCR. The sample carries some 310,000 clones, 89% recorded once. Material for sequencing was PBMCs or T cells enriched from blood (not recorded which). The receptor source for this set is a woman between 25 and 40 years old who had recovered from COVID-19. Both conserved end residues are part of each CDR3. A D gene is named only where the DNA matches it firmly. Not all rows give a size; the values are once, few, many and, for expanded clones, a class.

TRBJ1-1 | . | . | TRBV27 | TGTGCCAGCAGCCCATGGGGCGGGGGTAACACTGAAGCTTTCTTT | CASSPWGGGNTEAFF
TRBJ2-1 | TRBD2 | . | TRBV29-1 | TGCAGCGTTGCGGAGAGACTAGCGGGAAATGAGCAGTTCTTC | CSVAERLAGNEQFF
TRBJ1-4 | . | . | TRBV28 | TGTGCCAGCAGCCGACCCGGGGTCGGGGATGAAAAACTGTTTTTT | CASSRPGVGDEKLFF
TRBJ2-6 | . | . | TRBV29-1 | TGCAGCGTTGGACCGGTTGGAGGTGCTGGGGCCAACGTCCTGACTTTC | CSVGPVGGAGANVLTF
TRBJ2-3 | . | . | TRBV3-1/TRBV3-2 | TGTGCCAGCAGCCAAGCGGGGGATACGCAGTATTTT | CASSQAGDTQYF
TRBJ2-1 | . | . | TRBV19 | TGTGCCAGCACGCGCGGGGTTAACTCCTACAATGAGCAGTTCTTC | CASTRGVNSYNEQFF
TRBJ1-1 | TRBD1 | . | TRBV3-1/TRBV3-2 | TGTGCCAGCAGCCGAGTCTTGCAGGGGGTACCTGTAACTTTCTTT | CASSRVLQGVPVTFF
TRBJ1-5 | . | . | TRBV7-2 | TGTGCCAGCAGCTTGGAGGTGGGGGCCGGGAAGCCCCAGCATTTT | CASSLEVGAGKPQHF
TRBJ2-5 | TRBD2 | . | TRBV4-3 | TGCGCCAGCAGCCTGGGACTAGCGGGAGGCTTACAAGAGACCCAGTACTTC | CASSLGLAGGLQETQYF
TRBJ2-5 | TRBD1 | . | TRBV7-9 | TGTGCCAGCAGCTTCAACTTGGACAGGGCTGAGACCCAGTACTTC | CASSFNLDRAETQYF
TRBJ1-2 | TRBD1 | . | TRBV13 | TGTGCCAGCAGCGTAGGCAGGGGGCCTGGCTACACCTTC | CASSVGRGPGYTF
TRBJ2-7 | . | . | TRBV4-1 | TGCGCCAGCAGCCACCAGGGCAGTAGCTCCTACGAGCAGTACTTC | CASSHQGSSSYEQYF
TRBJ2-2 | TRBD1 | . | TRBV7-3 | TGTGCCAGCAGCCCACTGGGACAGGGTGGATCCGGGGAGCTGTTTTTT | CASSPLGQGGSGELFF
TRBJ2-7 | TRBD1 | . | TRBV10-3 | TGTGCCATCAAGACAGGGATGGCAGGCGAGCAGTACTTC | CAIKTGMAGEQYF
TRBJ2-1 | TRBD1 | . | TRBV2 | TGTGCCAGCAGTGAAGTGATGGGGACAGATACGTACAATGAGCAGTTCTTC | CASSEVMGTDTYNEQFF
TRBJ2-7 | . | . | TRBV7-9 | TGTGCCAGCAGCTTAGTACTCTACGAGCAGTACTTC | CASSLVLYEQYF
TRBJ2-2 | TRBD2 | . | TRBV2 | TGTGCCAGTAAAGCGGGAGGGCCTCTCGGGGAGCTGTTTTTT | CASKAGGPLGELFF
TRBJ1-2 | . | . | TRBV29-1 | TGCAGCGCTGGGTATGAGGTGCGGAGAGGCTACACCTTC | CSAGYEVRRGYTF
TRBJ1-2 | . | . | TRBV19 | TGTGCCAGTAGTATAGGGGCATTGGAAGCTTACACCTTC | CASSIGALEAYTF
TRBJ2-7 | . | . | TRBV27 | TGTGCCAGCAGTTTATCAGGACTACCCAATACCTACGAGCAGTACTTC | CASSLSGLPNTYEQYF
TRBJ2-1 | TRBD2 | . | TRBV19 | TGTGCCAGTAGTATTTACCCGGGGAGGGCCGCCGTTCTCAATGAGCAGTTCTTC | CASSIYPGRAAVLNEQFF
TRBJ1-2 | . | . | TRBV5-1 | TGCGCCAGCAGCTATTTAGCTAACTATGGCTACACCTTC | CASSYLANYGYTF
TRBJ1-1 | . | . | TRBV12-3/TRBV12-4 | TGTGCCAGCAGTTTAGCGCAGTTTCATGAAGCTTTCTTT | CASSLAQFHEAFF
TRBJ1-2 | TRBD1 | . | TRBV6-1 | TGTGCCAGCAGTGAAAGGACAGGGAGTGGCTACACCTTC | CASSERTGSGYTF
TRBJ1-5 | TRBD1 | . | TRBV28 | TGTGCCAGCAGCCCCCCGCGGGACAGGGTTCATCAGCCCCAGCATTTT | CASSPPRDRVHQPQHF
TRBJ1-2 | TRBD1 | few | TRBV9 | TGTGCCAGCAGCCTAGACAGGGGGACTGATGGCTACACCTTC | CASSLDRGTDGYTF
TRBJ1-1 | TRBD1 | once | TRBV19 | TGTGCCAGTAGTATGCCAGGGGGCAGGTACACTGAAGCTTTCTTT | CASSMPGGRYTEAFF
TRBJ2-7 | . | . | TRBV28 | TGTGCCAGCAGTTTATATACCTACGAGCAGTACTTC | CASSLYTYEQYF